The TCR beta chain described here comes from a study of blood T cell repertoires in COVID-19. Overall study: Nucleic acid was either cDNA or gDNA, and it came from T cells, B-cell-depleted T cells, or PBMCs.

Methods used by the authors: For nucleated cells, counts were estimated from reference gene primer amplification. This table comes from immunoSEQ multiplex PCR, and its TCRdb copy is limited to in-frame clones, with some not included. V and J calls and clone size are as listed in that table; D and trimming were resolved from the DNA. Here the sample spans over 450,000 clones, roughly 89% being singletons. Sequencing was carried out using peripheral blood. The clonotype comes from a man between 18 and 29 years old with COVID-19, enrolled during active disease.

The CDR3 loop reads CASSLEGLWAMGNEQFF. The CDR3 DNA follows: TGTGCCAGCAGCCTCGAGGGTTTGTGGGCGATGGGCAATGAGCAGTTCTTC. The chain has TRBV11-3 and TRBJ2-1, with D possibly TRBD2 on 5 matching bases. Trimming took 5 bases from V and 6 from J, leaving 23 bases between them. The CDR3 sequence is 17 residues long. The V gene's germline CDR1 is SGHNT and CDR2 YENEEA.